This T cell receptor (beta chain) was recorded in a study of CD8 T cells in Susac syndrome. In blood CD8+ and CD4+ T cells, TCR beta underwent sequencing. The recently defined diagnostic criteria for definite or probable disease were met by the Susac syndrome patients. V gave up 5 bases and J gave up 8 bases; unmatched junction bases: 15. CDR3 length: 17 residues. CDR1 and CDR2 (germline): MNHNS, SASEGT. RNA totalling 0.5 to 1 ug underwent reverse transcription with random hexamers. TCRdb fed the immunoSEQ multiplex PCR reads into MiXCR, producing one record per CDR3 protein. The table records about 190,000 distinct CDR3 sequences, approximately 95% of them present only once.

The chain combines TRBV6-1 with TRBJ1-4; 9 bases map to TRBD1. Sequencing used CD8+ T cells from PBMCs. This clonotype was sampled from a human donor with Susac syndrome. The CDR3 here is CASSTPGQGDVREKLFF. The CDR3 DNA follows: TGTGCCAGCAGTACCCCGGGACAGGGCGACGTCCGGGAAAAACTGTTTTTT.